This T cell receptor (beta chain) was observed in a study of OX40 agonist ivuxolimab in advanced cancers. As for the study in general: The patients received ivuxolimab by intravenous route every 2 weeks at 0.01 to 10 mg/kg. With a range of roughly 20 to 85, age averaged 60 years, and about 83% were male.

Regarding this clone: What it binds is unknown.

Study-level points and caveats: CD8+ T cells showed, on average, more clonal expansion than CD4+ cells.

The table came from immunoSEQ multiplex PCR; TCRdb's copy has only in-frame clones and leaves some out. The data contain more than 55,000 clones, more than 65% of them singletons. It was autoimmune disease history or systemic immunosuppression that excluded patients. The CDR3 runs 14 residues. J gave up 1 base and V 7 bases, and 7 bases lay outside the gene matches. Germline values: CDR1 SGHRS, CDR2 YFSETQ. Sequenced material: CD4+ or CD8+ T cells sorted from blood, taken in a trial of the OX40 agonist ivuxolimab. The chain employs TRBV5-1 and TRBJ1-1, with 7 bases lining up with TRBD1. This clonotype was obtained from an adult with an advanced solid tumor such as melanoma, head and neck, liver or kidney cancer. CDR3 coding DNA: TGCGCCAGCTCCTCTCAGGGGGGGAACACTGAAGCTTTCTTT. Protein product: CASSSQGGNTEAFF.